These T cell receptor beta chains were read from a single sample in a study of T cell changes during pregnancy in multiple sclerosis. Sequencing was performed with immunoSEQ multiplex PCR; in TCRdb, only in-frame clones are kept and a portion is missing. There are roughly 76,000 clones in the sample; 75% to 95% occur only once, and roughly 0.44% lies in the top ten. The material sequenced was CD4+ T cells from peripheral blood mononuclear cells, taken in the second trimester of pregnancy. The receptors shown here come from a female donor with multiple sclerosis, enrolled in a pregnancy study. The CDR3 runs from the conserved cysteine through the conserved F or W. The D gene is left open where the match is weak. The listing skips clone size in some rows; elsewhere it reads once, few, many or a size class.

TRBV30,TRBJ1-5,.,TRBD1,TGTGCTTGGCGACAGGGGATAAGTCAGCCCCAGCATTTT,CAWRQGISQPQHF
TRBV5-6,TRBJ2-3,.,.,TGTGCCAGCAGATTGTTAGGGGGGGGCACAGATACGCAGTATTTT,CASRLLGGGTDTQYF
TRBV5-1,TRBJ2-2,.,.,TGCGCCAGCAGCATCATGACGGCGGGAACGAACACCGGGGAGCTGTTTTTT,CASSIMTAGTNTGELFF
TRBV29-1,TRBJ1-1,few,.,TGCGCTACAGTGAACACTGAAGCTTTCTTT,CATVNTEAFF
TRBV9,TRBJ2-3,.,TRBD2,TGTGCCAGCAGCGTCAACATCCCGGGACTAGCGGGGGACCCAGATACGCAGTATTTT,CASSVNIPGLAGDPDTQYF
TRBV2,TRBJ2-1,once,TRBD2,TGTGCCAGCAGCCTAGCGGGTTACAATGAGCAGTTCTTC,CASSLAGYNEQFF
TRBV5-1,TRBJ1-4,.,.,TGCGCCAGCAGCTTGGAGGCAGGGAACGAAAAACTGTTTTTT,CASSLEAGNEKLFF
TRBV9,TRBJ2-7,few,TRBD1,TGTGCCAGCAGCGGCGGACAGGACCGCTACGAGCAGTACTTC,CASSGGQDRYEQYF
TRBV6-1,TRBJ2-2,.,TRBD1,TGTGCCAGCAGTCAAGGGGGACAGGGGCTTCGTGTCACCGGGGAGCTGTTTTTT,CASSQGGQGLRVTGELFF
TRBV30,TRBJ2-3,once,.,TGTGCCTTTTTGACAACTAGCACAGATACGCAGTATTTT,CAFLTTSTDTQYF
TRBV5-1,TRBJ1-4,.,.,TGCGCCAGCAGCTGGAGGACCGGGCTTAATGAAAAACTGTTTTTT,CASSWRTGLNEKLFF
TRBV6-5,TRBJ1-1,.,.,TGTGCCAGCAGTTACACAGAAATGAACACTGAAGCTTTCTTT,CASSYTEMNTEAFF
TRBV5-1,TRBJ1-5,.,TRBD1,TGCGCCAGCAGCCCTACGACAGGGGGCAATCAGCCCCAGCATTTT,CASSPTTGGNQPQHF
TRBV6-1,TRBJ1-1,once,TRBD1,TGTGCCAGCAGCACAGGGGCGAACACTGAAGCTTTCTTT,CASSTGANTEAFF
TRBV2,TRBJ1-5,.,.,TGTGCCAGCAGGGAACAGAGCAATCAGCCCCAGCATTTT,CASREQSNQPQHF
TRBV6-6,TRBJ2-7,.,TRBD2,TGTGCCAGCAGGCCTAGCGGGGGGACTTACGAGCAGTACTTC,CASRPSGGTYEQYF
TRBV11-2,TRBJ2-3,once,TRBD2,TGTGCCAGCAGGAGGACTAGATATTTGGCAGATACGCAGTATTTT,CASRRTRYLADTQYF
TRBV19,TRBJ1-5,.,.,TGTGCCAGTAGTCCCCACCTGTCGAGGTTGGGCAATCAGCCCCAGCATTTT,CASSPHLSRLGNQPQHF
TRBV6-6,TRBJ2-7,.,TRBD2,TGTGCCAGCAGCCACCGACTAGCGGGAGGGCCCCACGAGCAGTACTTC,CASSHRLAGGPHEQYF
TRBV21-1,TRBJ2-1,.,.,TGTGCCAGCAGCAACCCGTCGACAGTCGGTCCGGTTCGGCGGGGACCTTCCTACAATGAGCAGTTCTTC,CASSNPSTVGPVRRGPSYNEQFF
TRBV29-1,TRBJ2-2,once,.,TGCAGCGTTGCCTGGGGGGGCTCGAACACCGGGGAGCTGTTTTTT,CSVAWGGSNTGELFF
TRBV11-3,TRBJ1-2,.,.,TGTGCCAGCAGCCGAGACAGGAACCCCTATGGCTACACCTTC,CASSRDRNPYGYTF
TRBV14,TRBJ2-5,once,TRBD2,TGTGCCAGCAGCCATTTCCTACTAGCGGGGGCCGTCCAAGAGACCCAGTACTTC,CASSHFLLAGAVQETQYF